Below are 23 T cell receptor beta chains sequenced from a single sample in a study of human T cells and chemical hapten exposure. TCRdb re-derived calls from the RACE reads in MiXCR, one entry per CDR3 protein. The sample comprises roughly 200,000 distinct CDR3 sequences, 20% to 25% of which are singletons, and about 2.5% rests with the top ten. Time point reported: patch test 3, about 24 weeks after DPC sensitization. Treatment here: therapeutic diphenylcyclopropenone sensitization with weekly scalp DPC. Sequencing was performed on whole blood, taken in connection with sensitization to the hapten diphenylcyclopropenone (DPC). These receptors were obtained from a woman aged 40 to 50 with alopecia areata. Some clones in this sample may be carry-over from other donors' samples.

In its sample, this clonotype was seen a few times. J is TRBJ1-1 and V is TRBV6-2 or TRBV6-3, with 11 bases that match TRBD1. CDR3 length: 20 amino acids. Germline V CDR1 and CDR2: MNHEY, SVGEGT. After removal of 8 bases from V and 1 base from J, the junction contained 21 bases not matched to a gene. As DNA, the CDR3 is TGTGCCAGCCTAACTCCACCGGGACAGGGGGTTTATAGTCCGAACACTGAAGCTTTCTTT. Translation gives CASLTPPGQGVYSPNTEAFF.

The V gene is TRBV5-4, the J gene TRBJ1-2; 8 nucleotides agree with TRBD1. Germline V gene sequence: CDR1 SGHNT, CDR2 YYREEE (reference sequence). The ends lost 1 base at V and 6 bases at J; junction bases unmatched: 5. This CDR3 has 14 residues. The CDR3 coding sequence is TGTGCCAGCAGCTTGAACAGGGGGACCGATGGCTACACCTTC. Translation gives CASSLNRGTDGYTF.

The V call is TRBV6-2 or TRBV6-3, the J call TRBJ2-7; D not resolved. The CDR3 totals 12 residues. V was shortened by 6 bases and J by 7 bases, with 13 bases between the two germline ends. The germline gives CDR1 MNHEY, CDR2 SVGEGT. The CDR3, as DNA: TGTGCCAGCAGCCTCCTATACCGAGAGCAGTACTTC. It specifies CASSLLYREQYF.

This clonotype has a handful of counts. The J gene is TRBJ2-7, the V gene TRBV28, with 14 bases lining up with TRBD2. The CDR3 runs 16 residues. Germline trimming cut 1 base from V and 3 bases from J; bases unmatched to any gene: 2. In germline, CDR1 is MDHEN, CDR2 SYDVKM. DNA of the CDR3: TGTGCCAGCAGTTTATCCGGGACTAGCGGGGGCTACGAGCAGTACTTC. Amino acids: CASSLSGTSGGYEQYF.

This clonotype has more than one count but fewer than ten. The chain employs TRBV24-1 and TRBJ2-2, with 7 bases lining up with TRBD1. V lost 3 bases to trimming and J lost 4 bases; unmatched junction nucleotides: 16. There are 19 residues in the CDR3. Germline CDR1 KGHDR, CDR2 SFDVKD. The CDR3 DNA reads as TGTGCCACCAGTGATCCCCCGATTTTGGACAGGAGACGCACCGGGGAGCTGTTTTTT. It yields the protein CATSDPPILDRRRTGELFF.

This clonotype was seen more than once but under ten times. The chain is built from TRBV27 and TRBJ1-6; 8 positions agree with TRBD1. J gave up 8 bases and V 4 bases, and 1 base lay outside the gene matches. CDR1 is MNHEY and CDR2 is SMNVEV in the germline V gene (reference sequence). The length of the CDR3 is 13 residues. The CDR3 nucleotides are TGTGCCAGCAGTTCGGACAGGGATTCACCCCTCCACTTT. This sequence encodes CASSSDRDSPLHF.

J is TRBJ1-2 and V is TRBV13; D possibly corresponds to TRBD1 (6 bases). CDR1 is PRHDT, CDR2 FYEKMQ, per germline (reference sequence). Trimming removed 2 bases at V and 4 bases at J, with 20 bases between. This CDR3 is 17 amino acids long. CDR3 amino acids: CASSLLWGQAGAYGYTF. The CDR3 DNA follows: TGTGCCAGCAGCTTATTGTGGGGTCAAGCGGGGGCCTATGGCTACACCTTC.

This chain links TRBV27 with TRBJ1-1; D not resolved. V was clipped by 4 bases and J by 0 bases, with 6 bases between them. The CDR3 is 13 amino acids. Germline CDR1 and CDR2: MNHEY and SMNVEV (reference sequence). The CDR3: CASSYQLNTEAFF. The DNA of the CDR3 is TGTGCCAGCAGTTACCAATTGAACACTGAAGCTTTCTTT.

This clonotype was counted only a few times. The chain has TRBV20-1 and TRBJ2-1; D call uncertain. CDR3 size: 14 residues. V dropped 2 bases and J dropped 5 bases, with 13 bases sitting between them. Germline V gene data show CDR1 as DFQATT and CDR2 as SNEGSKA (reference sequence). CDR3 loop: CSARRAEINNEQFF. CDR3 sequence (DNA): TGCAGTGCTAGAAGGGCGGAGATTAACAATGAGCAGTTCTTC.

This clonotype was seen just once. The rearrangement joins TRBV6-5 to TRBJ2-7; 10 positions agree with TRBD1. This CDR3 has 16 residues. Germline CDR1 and CDR2: MNHEY and SVGAGI. Trimming took 6 bases from V and 4 from J; bases not matched to a gene: 12. CDR3 sequence reads: CASRARPGTGAYEQYF. The CDR3 DNA sequence: TGTGCCAGCAGGGCCCGACCCGGGACAGGGGCGTACGAGCAGTACTTC.

This clonotype was detected ten times or more. V usage is TRBV7-9 and J usage is TRBJ2-7, with D perhaps matching TRBD1 (6 bases). CDR3 size: 13 residues. Deletions cut 10 bases from V and 6 bases from J, with 19 bases between. CDR1 is SEHNR and CDR2 is FQNEAQ in the germline V gene (reference sequence). DNA for the CDR3: TGTGCCACCCGGGACACCTTAGCGCGCGAGCAGTACTTC. Its protein is CATRDTLAREQYF.

This clonotype was seen more than once but under ten times. This chain uses TRBV29-1 with TRBJ2-3; unclear D gene. The germline V gene encodes CDR1 SQVTM and CDR2 ANQGSEA. There are 10 residues in the CDR3. The V gene lost 5 bases and the J gene lost 4 bases, with 4 bases spanning the gap. In DNA, the CDR3 is TGCAGCGTTCGGGCAGATACGCAGTATTTT. Amino acid sequence: CSVRADTQYF.

V usage is TRBV29-1 and J usage is TRBJ1-3; maybe TRBD1 (6 bases). CDR1 and CDR2 (germline): SQVTM, ANQGSEA. The CDR3 totals 14 residues. Trimming cost V 3 bases and J 2 bases, with 11 bases left between them. The CDR3 sequence is CSVDGGLAGNTIYF. The CDR3, as DNA: TGCAGCGTTGATGGGGGGCTGGCTGGAAACACCATATATTTT. The variable domain in full, with the rest retrieved from reference TRBV29-1 and TRBJ1-3, is SAVISQKPSRDICQRGTSLTIQCQVDSQVTMMFWYRQQPGQSLTLIATANQGSEATYESGFVIDKFPISRPNLTFSTLTVSNMSPEDSSIYLCSVDGGLAGNTIYFGEGSWLTVV.

The J gene is TRBJ1-2, the V gene TRBV12-3 or TRBV12-4; possible D gene TRBD1, 5 bases. The CDR3 is 13 amino acids. The V end was cut by 6 bases, the J end by 4 bases, with 12 bases between. CDR3: CASSPGRSYGYTF. CDR3 in DNA: TGTGCCAGCAGCCCGGGGCGCAGCTATGGCTACACCTTC.

The rearrangement uses TRBV20-1 and TRBJ2-3, with 9 bases matching TRBD2. This CDR3 region has 17 residues. With 3 bases clipped from V and 1 base from J, the junction kept 11 bases outside the gene matches. Germline-derived CDR1 and CDR2 are DFQATT and SNEGSKA (reference sequence). DNA of the CDR3: TGCAGTGCTAGCTCCGGACTAGCGAGCCTCCGCACAGATACGCAGTATTTT. It specifies CSASSGLASLRTDTQYF.

V usage is TRBV29-1 and J usage is TRBJ2-1; 13 bases are shared with TRBD2. The trim removed 5 bases at V and 3 bases at J, leaving 16 bases unmatched. The CDR3 spans 19 residues. Germline-derived CDR1 and CDR2 are SQVTM and ANQGSEA. CDR3 residues: CSVLAGETSGRPRYNEQFF. For the CDR3, the DNA is TGCAGCGTTCTTGCGGGCGAGACTAGCGGGAGGCCTCGCTACAATGAGCAGTTCTTC.

At least ten counts were recorded for this clonotype. The rearrangement links TRBV4-2 to TRBJ2-1; 13 positions agree with TRBD2. The germline gives CDR1 LGHNA, CDR2 YNFKEQ. This CDR3 region has 16 residues. V shed 1 base, J shed 7 bases, and the junction held 4 bases outside the gene matches. The CDR3 protein is CASSQGLAGGLNEQFF. The CDR3 nucleotides are TGTGCCAGCAGCCAAGGACTAGCGGGAGGTTTGAATGAGCAGTTCTTC.

The V call is TRBV7-2, the J call TRBJ2-5; a weak D match, TRBD1 (6 bases). V dropped 4 bases and J dropped 2 bases, with 14 bases sitting between them. The germline V gene encodes CDR1 SGHTA and CDR2 FQGNSA. The CDR3 is made up of 15 amino acids. The CDR3 loop is CASSSQTGLQETQYF. CDR3 in DNA: TGTGCCAGCAGCTCCCAGACAGGCCTACAAGAGACCCAGTACTTC. Drawing the rest from reference TRBV7-2 and TRBJ2-5, the complete variable domain is GAGVSQSPSNKVTEKGKDVELRCDPISGHTALYWYRQSLGQGLEFLIYFQGNSAPDKSGLPSDRFSAERTGGSVSTLTIQRTQQEDSAVYLCASSSQTGLQETQYFGPGTRLLVL.

V is TRBV24-1 and J is TRBJ1-1; no reliable D call. This CDR3 has 13 amino acids. V gave up 7 bases and J gave up 1 base, with 9 bases separating them. Germline values: CDR1 KGHDR, CDR2 SFDVKD. The CDR3 nucleotides are TGTGCCACCAGCCCGGACGGGAACACTGAAGCTTTCTTT. Amino acids: CATSPDGNTEAFF.

This clonotype was seen ten or more times. The chain is built from TRBV9 and TRBJ2-7; D perhaps matches TRBD1 (5 bases). The CDR3 has 12 residues. V shed 4 bases and J shed 5 bases, with 10 bases lying between them. CDR1 and CDR2 (germline): SGDLS, YYNGEE. CDR3 bases: TGTGCCAGCAGCCTCCTAGGGGACGAGCAGTACTTC. It specifies CASSLLGDEQYF.

In this sample, this clonotype turned up a few times. The chain is built from TRBV5-4 and TRBJ1-3; possible D gene TRBD1, 5 bases. Trimming pared 3 bases from V and 2 bases from J, leaving 12 bases between. The germline V gene encodes CDR1 SGHNT and CDR2 YYREEE (reference sequence). The CDR3 is 15 residues long. DNA for the CDR3: TGTGCCAGCAGCTCCGGGGGTGGTGCTGGAAACACCATATATTTT. Its protein is CASSSGGGAGNTIYF.

The rearrangement links TRBV7-2 to TRBJ2-1; 10 bases are a match to TRBD2. Germline-derived CDR1 and CDR2 are SGHTA and FQGNSA. This CDR3 is 18 amino acids long. Losses at the gene ends were 4 bases for V and 1 base for J; bases not matched to a gene: 10. In nucleotides, the CDR3 is TGTGCCAGCAGCTCGGGACTAGCGATCCCTATATCCTACAATGAGCAGTTCTTC. Translating it yields CASSSGLAIPISYNEQFF.

A few counts support this clonotype. This sequence joins TRBV20-1 and TRBJ2-3; 12 nucleotides match TRBD2. This CDR3 is built from 15 residues. Per the germline V gene, CDR1 is DFQATT and CDR2 is SNEGSKA (reference sequence). V lost 3 bases, J lost 5 bases, and 6 bases stayed unmatched. The CDR3 DNA reads as TGCAGTGCTAGCCCGACTAGCGGGAGAGGAGATACGCAGTATTTT. Residues: CSASPTSGRGDTQYF.